Listed below are T cell receptor beta chains from one sample, sequenced in a study of shared clonotypes between healthy human individuals. Repertoires were generated with immunoSEQ multiplex PCR, while TCRdb's copy carries only in-frame clones and drops some. The data hold roughly 1.5 million clones, with around 98% observed a single time. The sequenced sample was naive CD4+ T cells sorted from blood. These receptors came from a man aged 25 to 40 in good health. The CDR3 runs from the conserved cysteine through the conserved F or W. A D gene is named only where the DNA matches it firmly. Clone size, where shown, is once, few, many, or a class for clones that have expanded.

V	D	J	size	CDR3	DNA
TRBV15	TRBD1	TRBJ1-4	-	CATSRVDRGREKLFF	TGTGCCACCAGCAGAGTTGACAGGGGGCGTGAAAAACTGTTTTTT
TRBV7-6	-	TRBJ2-1	-	CASSFFLDEQFF	TGTGCCAGCAGCTTCTTTCTGGATGAGCAGTTCTTC
TRBV5-4	-	TRBJ2-6	-	CASNPGSGANVLTF	TGTGCCAGCAACCCGGGCTCTGGGGCCAACGTCCTGACTTTC
TRBV28	-	TRBJ2-7	-	CASSWPAVYEQYF	TGTGCCAGCAGTTGGCCAGCGGTCTACGAGCAGTACTTC
TRBV9	-	TRBJ2-3	-	CASSVAGGGYTDTQYF	TGTGCCAGCAGCGTAGCGGGAGGGGGCTACACAGATACGCAGTATTTT
TRBV5-4	-	TRBJ2-7	-	CASSLDSPGEQYF	TGTGCCAGCAGCTTGGACAGTCCCGGGGAGCAGTACTTC
TRBV18	-	TRBJ2-7	-	CASSTSGERGAYEQYF	TGTGCCAGCTCAACGTCCGGGGAACGAGGAGCCTACGAGCAGTACTTC
TRBV5-1	TRBD1	TRBJ1-3	-	CASSLLISWDRGAADSGNTIYF	TGCGCCAGCAGCCTATTAATATCTTGGGACAGGGGAGCCGCCGACTCTGGAAACACCATATATTTT
TRBV27	-	TRBJ2-2	-	CASRKGRTGELFF	TGTGCCAGCAGAAAAGGGCGTACCGGGGAGCTGTTTTTT
TRBV19	-	TRBJ1-2	-	CASSIGPGADYGYTF	TGTGCCAGTAGTATCGGTCCGGGGGCGGACTATGGCTACACCTTC
TRBV2	TRBD1	TRBJ1-2	-	CASHLQGDSSYGYTF	TGTGCCAGTCACCTCCAGGGGGACAGCTCCTATGGCTACACCTTC
TRBV28	TRBD2	TRBJ2-7	once	CASSSAHSGRIHEQYF	TGTGCCAGCAGTTCTGCCCACAGCGGGAGGATCCACGAGCAGTACTTC
TRBV30	-	TRBJ1-2	-	CAWSGGRNYGYTF	TGTGCCTGGAGTGGAGGACGGAACTATGGCTACACCTTC
TRBV7-9	TRBD2	TRBJ2-7	-	CASSASGLASSYEQYF	TGTGCCAGCAGCGCAAGCGGACTAGCCAGCTCCTACGAGCAGTACTTC
TRBV4-2	-	TRBJ2-5	-	CASSLGRGLAETQYF	TGTGCCAGCAGCCTCGGACGGGGGTTGGCAGAGACCCAGTACTTC
TRBV7-9	TRBD2	TRBJ2-3	once	CASSLAGLAGVRRQYF	TGTGCCAGCAGCTTAGCGGGACTAGCGGGAGTCCGTAGGCAGTATTTT
TRBV6-6	TRBD1	TRBJ1-3	-	CASSSQGEGTIYF	TGTGCCAGCAGTTCACAGGGGGAAGGGACCATATATTTT
TRBV7-9	-	TRBJ2-7	-	CASSLGGHEQYF	TGTGCCAGCAGCTTAGGAGGCCACGAGCAGTACTTC
TRBV9	-	TRBJ2-7	-	CASSVGPELYEQYF	TGTGCCAGCAGCGTAGGTCCAGAACTCTACGAGCAGTACTTC
TRBV10-1	-	TRBJ2-5	-	CASSDTREETQYF	TGCGCCAGCAGTGATACCAGGGAGGAGACCCAGTACTTC
TRBV6-1	-	TRBJ2-3	-	CASSEWQGPGGTDTQYF	TGTGCCAGCAGTGAATGGCAGGGACCCGGGGGAACAGATACGCAGTATTTT
TRBV9	TRBD2	TRBJ2-1	-	CASSVESSGTNNEQFF	TGTGCCAGCAGCGTAGAATCGAGCGGGACGAACAATGAGCAGTTCTTC